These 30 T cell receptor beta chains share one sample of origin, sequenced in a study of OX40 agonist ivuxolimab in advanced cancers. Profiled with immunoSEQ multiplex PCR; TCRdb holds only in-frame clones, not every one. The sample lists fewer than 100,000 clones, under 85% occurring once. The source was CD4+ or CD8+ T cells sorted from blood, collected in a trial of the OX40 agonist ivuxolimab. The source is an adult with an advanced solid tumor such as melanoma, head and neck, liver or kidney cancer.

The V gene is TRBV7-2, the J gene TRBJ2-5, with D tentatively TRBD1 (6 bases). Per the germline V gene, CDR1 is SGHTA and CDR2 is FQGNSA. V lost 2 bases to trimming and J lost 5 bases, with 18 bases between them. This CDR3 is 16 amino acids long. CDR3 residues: CASSLPRQVLRETQYF. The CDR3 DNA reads TGTGCCAGCAGCTTACCTAGACAGGTCCTAAGGGAGACCCAGTACTTC.

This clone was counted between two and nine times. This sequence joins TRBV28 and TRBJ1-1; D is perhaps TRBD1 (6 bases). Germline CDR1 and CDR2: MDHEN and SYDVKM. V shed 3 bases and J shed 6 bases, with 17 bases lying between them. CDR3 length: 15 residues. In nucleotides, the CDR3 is TGTGCCAGCAGTTTGGGGGCGGGGAGGATCTCTGAAGCTTTCTTT. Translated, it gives CASSLGAGRISEAFF.

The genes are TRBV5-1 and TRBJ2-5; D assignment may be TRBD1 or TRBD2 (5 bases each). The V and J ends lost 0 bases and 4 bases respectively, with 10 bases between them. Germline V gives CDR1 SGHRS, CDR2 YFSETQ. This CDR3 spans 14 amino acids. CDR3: CASSLGSGRETQYF. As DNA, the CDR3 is TGCGCCAGCAGCTTGGGGTCAGGGAGAGAGACCCAGTACTTC.

The CDR3 DNA follows: TGTGCCAGTAGTATCCTAGCGGGGTTGACCTACAATGAGCAGTTCTTC. Amino acid sequence: CASSILAGLTYNEQFF. This sequence joins TRBV19 and TRBJ2-1, with 9 bases that match TRBD2. Germline V gene lookup returns CDR1 LNHDA and CDR2 SQIVND (reference sequence). Germline trimming cut 3 bases from V and 2 bases from J; bases unmatched to any gene: 5. The CDR3 runs to 16 residues.

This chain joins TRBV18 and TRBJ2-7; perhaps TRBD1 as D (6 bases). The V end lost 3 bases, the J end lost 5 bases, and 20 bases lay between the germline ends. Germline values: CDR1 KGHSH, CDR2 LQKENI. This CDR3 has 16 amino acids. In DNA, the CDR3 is TGTGCCAGCTCACCCCGTCAGGTCAGGGGTCAGGACGAGCAGTACTTC. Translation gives CASSPRQVRGQDEQYF.

For the CDR3, the DNA is TGTGCCAGCAGCCCGTACAGGGGGGATAACAATGAGCAGTTCTTC. It codes for CASSPYRGDNNEQFF. V usage is TRBV7-2 and J usage is TRBJ2-1; 8 nucleotides align to TRBD1. CDR3 size: 15 residues. Germline-derived CDR1 and CDR2 are SGHTA and FQGNSA. Losses at the gene ends were 5 bases for V and 5 bases for J; bases not matched to a gene: 8.

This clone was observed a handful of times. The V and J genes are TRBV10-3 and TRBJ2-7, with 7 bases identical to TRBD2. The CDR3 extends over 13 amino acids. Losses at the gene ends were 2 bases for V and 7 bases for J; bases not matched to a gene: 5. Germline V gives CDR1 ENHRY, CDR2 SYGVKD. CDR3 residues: CAISEGLVREQYF. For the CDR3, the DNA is TGTGCCATCAGTGAGGGACTAGTGAGGGAGCAGTACTTC.

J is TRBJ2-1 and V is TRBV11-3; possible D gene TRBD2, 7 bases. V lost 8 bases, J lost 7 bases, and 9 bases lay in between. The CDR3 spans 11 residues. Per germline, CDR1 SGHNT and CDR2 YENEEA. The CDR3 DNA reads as TGTGCCAGCGGGGGGGCGAATGAGCAGTTCTTC. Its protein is CASGGANEQFF.

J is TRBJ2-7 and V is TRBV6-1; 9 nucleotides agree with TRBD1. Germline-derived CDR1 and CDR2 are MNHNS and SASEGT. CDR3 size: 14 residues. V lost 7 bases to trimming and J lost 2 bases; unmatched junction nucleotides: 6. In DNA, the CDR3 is TGTGCCAGCAACCCGACAGGGGGGACCTACGAGCAGTACTTC. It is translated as CASNPTGGTYEQYF.

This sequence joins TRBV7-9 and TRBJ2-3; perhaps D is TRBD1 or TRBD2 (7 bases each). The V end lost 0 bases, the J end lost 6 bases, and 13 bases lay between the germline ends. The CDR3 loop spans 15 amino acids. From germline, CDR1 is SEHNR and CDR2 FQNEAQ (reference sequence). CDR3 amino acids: CASSLAAGGADTQYF. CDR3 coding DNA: TGTGCCAGCAGCTTAGCGGCAGGGGGGGCGGATACGCAGTATTTT.

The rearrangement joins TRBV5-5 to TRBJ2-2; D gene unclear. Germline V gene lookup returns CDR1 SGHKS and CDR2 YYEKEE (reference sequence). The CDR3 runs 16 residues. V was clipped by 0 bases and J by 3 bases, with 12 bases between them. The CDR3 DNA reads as TGTGCCAGCAGCTTGGGGTCGGCGGCGGACACCGGGGAGCTGTTTTTT. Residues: CASSLGSAADTGELFF.

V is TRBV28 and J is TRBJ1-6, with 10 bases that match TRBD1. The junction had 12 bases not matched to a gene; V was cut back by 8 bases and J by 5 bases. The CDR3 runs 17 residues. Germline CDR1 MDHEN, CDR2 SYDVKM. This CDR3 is CASGNDRGRINNSPLHF. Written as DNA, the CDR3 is TGTGCCAGCGGTAACGACAGGGGGCGGATAAATAATTCACCCCTCCACTTT.

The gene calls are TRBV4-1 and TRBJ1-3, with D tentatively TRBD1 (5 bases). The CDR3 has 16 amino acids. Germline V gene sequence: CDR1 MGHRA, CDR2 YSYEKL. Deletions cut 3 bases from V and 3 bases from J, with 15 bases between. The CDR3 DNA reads TGCGCCAGCAGCCAGGGTACCGGGACCAGTGGAAACACCATATATTTT. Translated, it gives CASSQGTGTSGNTIYF.

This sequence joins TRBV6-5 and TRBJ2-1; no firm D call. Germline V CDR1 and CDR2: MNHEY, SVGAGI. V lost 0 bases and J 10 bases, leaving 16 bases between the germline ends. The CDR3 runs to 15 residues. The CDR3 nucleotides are TGTGCCAGCAGTTACTCGCCGAGACTTGTTGGGGAGCAGTTCTTC. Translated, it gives CASSYSPRLVGEQFF.

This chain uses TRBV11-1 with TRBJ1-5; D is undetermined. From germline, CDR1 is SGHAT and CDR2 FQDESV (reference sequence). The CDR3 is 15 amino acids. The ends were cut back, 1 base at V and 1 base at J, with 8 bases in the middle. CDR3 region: CASSLGGLSNQPQHF. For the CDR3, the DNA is TGTGCCAGCAGCTTAGGAGGATTGAGCAATCAGCCCCAGCATTTT.

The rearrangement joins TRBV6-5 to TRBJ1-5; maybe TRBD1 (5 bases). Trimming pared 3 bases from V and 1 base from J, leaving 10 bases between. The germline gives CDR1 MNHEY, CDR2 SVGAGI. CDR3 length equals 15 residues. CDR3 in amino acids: CASSYSGRSNQPQHF. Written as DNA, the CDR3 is TGTGCCAGCAGTTATTCAGGGCGAAGCAATCAGCCCCAGCATTTT.

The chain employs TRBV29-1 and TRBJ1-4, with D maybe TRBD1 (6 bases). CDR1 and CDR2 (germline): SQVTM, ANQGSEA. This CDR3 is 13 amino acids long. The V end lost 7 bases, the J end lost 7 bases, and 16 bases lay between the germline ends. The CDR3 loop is CSALGTPPEKLFF. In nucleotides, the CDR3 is TGCAGCGCCCTAGGGACACCCCCTGAAAAACTGTTTTTT.

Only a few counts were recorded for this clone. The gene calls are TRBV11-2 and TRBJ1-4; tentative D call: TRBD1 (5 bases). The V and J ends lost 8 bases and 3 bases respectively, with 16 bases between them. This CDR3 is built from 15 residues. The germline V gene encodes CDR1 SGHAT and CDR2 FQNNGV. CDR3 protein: CASGWRGGPNEKLFF. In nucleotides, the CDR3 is TGTGCCAGCGGTTGGAGGGGCGGGCCTAATGAAAAACTGTTTTTT.

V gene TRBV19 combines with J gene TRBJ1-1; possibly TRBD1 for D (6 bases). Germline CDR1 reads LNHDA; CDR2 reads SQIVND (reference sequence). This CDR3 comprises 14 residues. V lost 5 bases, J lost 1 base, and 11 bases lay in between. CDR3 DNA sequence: TGTGCCAGTAGTGTCAGGGGTGGGAACACTGAAGCTTTCTTT. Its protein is CASSVRGGNTEAFF. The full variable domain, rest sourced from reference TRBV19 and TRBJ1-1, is DGGITQSPKYLFRKEGQNVTLSCEQNLNHDAMYWYRQDPGQGLRLIYYSQIVNDFQKGDIAEGYSVSREKKESFPLTVTSAQKNPTAFYLCASSVRGGNTEAFFGQGTRLTVV.

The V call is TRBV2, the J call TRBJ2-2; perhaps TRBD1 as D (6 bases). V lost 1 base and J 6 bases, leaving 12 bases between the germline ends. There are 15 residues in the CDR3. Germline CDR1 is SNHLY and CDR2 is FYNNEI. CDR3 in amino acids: CASSEVSGTPGELFF. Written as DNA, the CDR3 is TGTGCCAGCAGTGAAGTCTCCGGGACACCCGGGGAGCTGTTTTTT.

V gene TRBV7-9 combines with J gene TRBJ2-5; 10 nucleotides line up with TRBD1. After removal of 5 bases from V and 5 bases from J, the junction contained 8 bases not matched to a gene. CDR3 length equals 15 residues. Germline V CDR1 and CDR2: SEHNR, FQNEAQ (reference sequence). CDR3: CASSLRQGAWETQYF. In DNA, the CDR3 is TGTGCCAGCAGCCTCAGACAGGGGGCTTGGGAGACCCAGTACTTC.

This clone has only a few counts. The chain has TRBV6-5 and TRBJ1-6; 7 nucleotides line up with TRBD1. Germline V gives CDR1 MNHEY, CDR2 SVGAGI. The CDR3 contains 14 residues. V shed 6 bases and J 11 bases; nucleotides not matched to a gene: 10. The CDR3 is CASRLTGSLPPLHF. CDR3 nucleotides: TGTGCCAGCAGGTTGACAGGGAGTCTGCCACCCCTCCACTTT.

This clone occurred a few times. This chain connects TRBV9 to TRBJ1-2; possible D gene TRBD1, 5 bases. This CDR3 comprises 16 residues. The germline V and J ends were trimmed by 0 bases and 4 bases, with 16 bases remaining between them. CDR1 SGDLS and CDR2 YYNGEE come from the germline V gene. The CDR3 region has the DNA TGTGCCAGCAGCGTAGGATTAACGGGGGGAGGCTATGGCTACACCTTC. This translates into CASSVGLTGGGYGYTF.

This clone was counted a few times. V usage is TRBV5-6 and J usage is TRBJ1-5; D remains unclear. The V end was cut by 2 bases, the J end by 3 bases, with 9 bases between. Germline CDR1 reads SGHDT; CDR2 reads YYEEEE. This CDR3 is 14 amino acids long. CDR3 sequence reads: CASSFRAINQPQHF. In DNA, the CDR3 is TGTGCCAGCAGCTTCCGTGCCATCAATCAGCCCCAGCATTTT.

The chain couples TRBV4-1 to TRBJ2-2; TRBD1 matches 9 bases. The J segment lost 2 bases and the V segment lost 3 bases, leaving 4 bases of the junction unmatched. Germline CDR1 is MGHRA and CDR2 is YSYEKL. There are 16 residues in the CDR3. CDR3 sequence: CASSQPGQGNTGELFF. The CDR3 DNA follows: TGCGCCAGCAGCCAGCCGGGACAGGGTAACACCGGGGAGCTGTTTTTT.

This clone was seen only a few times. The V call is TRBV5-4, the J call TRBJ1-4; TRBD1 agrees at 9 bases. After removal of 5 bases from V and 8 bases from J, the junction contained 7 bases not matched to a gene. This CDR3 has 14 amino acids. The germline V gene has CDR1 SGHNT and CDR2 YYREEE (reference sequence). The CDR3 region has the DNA TGTGCCAGCAGTCCACAGGGGGCACGAGAAAAACTGTTTTTT. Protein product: CASSPQGAREKLFF.

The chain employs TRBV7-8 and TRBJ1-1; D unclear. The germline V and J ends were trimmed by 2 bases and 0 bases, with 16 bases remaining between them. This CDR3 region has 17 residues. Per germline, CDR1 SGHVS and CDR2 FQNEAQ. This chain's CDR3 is CASSLKGWVNLNTEAFF. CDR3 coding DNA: TGTGCCAGCAGCTTAAAAGGCTGGGTCAATTTGAACACTGAAGCTTTCTTT.

CDR3 region: CASSFTSGSTQYF. In nucleotides, the CDR3 is TGTGCCAGCAGCTTTACTAGCGGGAGTACGCAGTACTTC. This rearrangement joins TRBV7-3 to TRBJ2-7; 11 bases are shared with TRBD2. This CDR3 is 13 amino acids long. Germline V gives CDR1 SGHTA, CDR2 FQGTGA. The V and J ends lost 3 bases and 9 bases, in that order; junction bases with no gene match: 4.

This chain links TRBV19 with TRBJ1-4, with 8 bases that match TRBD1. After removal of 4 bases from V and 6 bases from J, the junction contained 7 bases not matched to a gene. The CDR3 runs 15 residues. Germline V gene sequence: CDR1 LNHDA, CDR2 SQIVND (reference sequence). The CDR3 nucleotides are TGTGCCAGTAGTAGGGACAGGTCCGGAGATGAAAAACTGTTTTTT. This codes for CASSRDRSGDEKLFF.

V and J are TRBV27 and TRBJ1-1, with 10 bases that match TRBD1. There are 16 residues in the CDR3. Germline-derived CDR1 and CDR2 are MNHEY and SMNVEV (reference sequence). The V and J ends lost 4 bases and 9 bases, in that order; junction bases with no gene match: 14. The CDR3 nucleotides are TGTGCCAGCAGTTCCCGGGACAGGGGTATGGGACTGAAAGCTTTCTTT. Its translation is CASSSRDRGMGLKAFF.